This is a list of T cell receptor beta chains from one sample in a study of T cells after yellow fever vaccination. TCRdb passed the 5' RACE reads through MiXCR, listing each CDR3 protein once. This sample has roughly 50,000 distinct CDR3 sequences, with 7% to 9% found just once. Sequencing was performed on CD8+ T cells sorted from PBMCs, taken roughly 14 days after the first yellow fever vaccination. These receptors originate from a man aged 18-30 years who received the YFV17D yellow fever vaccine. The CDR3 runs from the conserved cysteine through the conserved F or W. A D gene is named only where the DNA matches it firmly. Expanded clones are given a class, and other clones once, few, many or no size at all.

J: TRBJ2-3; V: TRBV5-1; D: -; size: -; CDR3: CATDTPYNTGTDTQYF; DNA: TGCGCCACCGATACCCCTTATAACACTGGCACAGATACGCAGTATTTT
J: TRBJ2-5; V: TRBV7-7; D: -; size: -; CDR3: CASSFGLAGGETQYF; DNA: TGTGCTAGCAGTTTCGGACTAGCAGGGGGGGAGACCCAGTACTTC
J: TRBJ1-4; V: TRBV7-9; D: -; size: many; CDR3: CASSLDGVPEKLFF; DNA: TGTGCCAGCAGCTTGGACGGAGTACCTGAAAAACTGTTTTTT
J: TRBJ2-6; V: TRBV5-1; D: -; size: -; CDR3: CASSFTGTGANVLTF; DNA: TGCGCCAGCAGCTTCACAGGGACTGGGGCCAACGTCCTGACTTTC
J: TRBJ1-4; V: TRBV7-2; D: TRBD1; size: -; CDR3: CASSTAPDRVGNEKLFF; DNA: TGTGCCAGCAGCACAGCCCCCGACAGGGTTGGTAATGAAAAACTGTTTTTT
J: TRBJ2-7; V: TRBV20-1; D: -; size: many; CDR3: CSANIDNSYEQYF; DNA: TGCAGTGCTAATATAGACAACTCCTACGAGCAGTACTTC
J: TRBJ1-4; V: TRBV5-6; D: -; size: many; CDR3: CASSYDGFNEKLFF; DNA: TGTGCCAGCAGCTACGACGGATTTAATGAAAAACTGTTTTTT
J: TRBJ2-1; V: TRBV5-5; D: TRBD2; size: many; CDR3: CASSLLRLAGGNEQFF; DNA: TGTGCCAGCAGCTTGCTCCGACTAGCGGGGGGTAATGAGCAGTTCTTC
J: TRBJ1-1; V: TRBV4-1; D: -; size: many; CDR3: CASTKGGGAEAFF; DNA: TGCGCCAGCACCAAAGGAGGAGGGGCTGAAGCTTTCTTT
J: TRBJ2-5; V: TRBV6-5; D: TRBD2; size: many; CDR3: CASSYSVSGGETQYF; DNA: TGTGCCAGCAGTTACTCGGTTAGCGGGGGGGAGACCCAGTACTTC
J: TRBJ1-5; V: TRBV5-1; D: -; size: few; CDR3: CASSLVQGNQPQHF; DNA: TGCGCCAGCAGCTTGGTACAGGGAAATCAGCCCCAGCATTTT
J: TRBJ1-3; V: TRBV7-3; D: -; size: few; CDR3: CASSLGVGGGNTIYF; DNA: TGTGCCAGCAGCTTAGGTGTGGGCGGAGGAAACACCATATATTTT
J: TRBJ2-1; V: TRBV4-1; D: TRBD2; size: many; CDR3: CASSQVAGLAGRRYNEQFF; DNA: TGCGCCAGCAGCCAAGTGGCAGGACTAGCGGGGCGAAGGTACAATGAGCAGTTCTTC
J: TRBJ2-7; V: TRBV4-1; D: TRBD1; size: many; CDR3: CASSHPQGEGYEQYF; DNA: TGCGCCAGCAGCCACCCACAGGGGGAAGGCTACGAGCAGTACTTC
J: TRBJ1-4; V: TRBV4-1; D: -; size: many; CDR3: CASTTEDGTNEKLFF; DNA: TGCGCCAGCACCACAGAGGATGGGACTAATGAAAAACTGTTTTTT
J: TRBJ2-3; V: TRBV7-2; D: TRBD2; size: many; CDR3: CASSLVGVAGARDTQYF; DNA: TGTGCCAGCAGCTTAGTTGGGGTAGCGGGGGCCCGAGATACGCAGTATTTT
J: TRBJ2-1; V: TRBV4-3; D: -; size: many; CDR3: CASSQDYSTNEQFF; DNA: TGCGCCAGCAGCCAAGATTATTCAACAAATGAGCAGTTCTTC
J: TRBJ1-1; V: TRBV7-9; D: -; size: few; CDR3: CASSPILGGNTEAFF; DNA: TGTGCCAGCAGTCCTATACTGGGAGGAAACACTGAAGCTTTCTTT
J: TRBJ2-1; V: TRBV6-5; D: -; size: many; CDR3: CASSAAGPGGNEQFF; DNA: TGTGCCAGCAGCGCCGCGGGGCCAGGGGGTAATGAGCAGTTCTTC
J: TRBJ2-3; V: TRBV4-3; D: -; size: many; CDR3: CASSQDRHWRDTQYF; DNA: TGCGCCAGCAGCCAAGATCGACACTGGCGTGATACGCAGTATTTT
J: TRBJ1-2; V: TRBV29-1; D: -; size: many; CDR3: CSVEQGVYGYTF; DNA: TGCAGCGTTGAACAGGGCGTCTATGGCTACACCTTC
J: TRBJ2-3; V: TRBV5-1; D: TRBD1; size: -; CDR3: CASTTYGQGSPDTQYF; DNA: TGCGCCAGCACAACCTACGGACAGGGGAGTCCTGATACGCAGTATTTT
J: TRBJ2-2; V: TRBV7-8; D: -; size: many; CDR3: CASSLAANTGELFF; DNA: TGTGCCAGCAGCTTAGCAGCGAACACCGGGGAGCTGTTTTTT
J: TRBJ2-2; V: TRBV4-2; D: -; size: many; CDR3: CASSQEYSSPGELFF; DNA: TGTGCCAGCAGCCAAGAGTATTCTAGCCCCGGGGAGCTGTTTTTT
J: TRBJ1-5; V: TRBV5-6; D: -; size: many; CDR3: CASSLKMWDDISNQPQHF; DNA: TGTGCCAGCAGCTTGAAAATGTGGGACGACATTAGCAATCAGCCCCAGCATTTT
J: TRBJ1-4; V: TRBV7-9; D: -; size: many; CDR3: CASSLLGIGNEKLFF; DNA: TGTGCCAGCAGCTTATTGGGGATCGGTAATGAAAAACTGTTTTTT
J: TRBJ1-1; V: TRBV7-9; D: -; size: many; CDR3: CASSLGETEAFF; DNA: TGTGCCAGCAGCTTAGGTGAGACTGAAGCTTTCTTT
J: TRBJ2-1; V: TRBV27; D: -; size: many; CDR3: CASSSARWEQFF; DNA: TGTGCCAGCAGTTCAGCGCGGTGGGAGCAGTTCTTC
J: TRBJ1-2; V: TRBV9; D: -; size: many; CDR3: CASSVEGGPDGYTF; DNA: TGTGCCAGCAGCGTAGAGGGGGGGCCCGATGGCTACACCTTC